This TCR beta chain is from a study of cytomegalovirus exposure and HLA in healthy donors. Study summary: Some 87 million unique TCRs from HLA-typed donors were held in an early release of data.

This clone was observed a single time. Its antigen is undetermined. Germline V gene data show CDR1 as LNHDA and CDR2 as SQIVND (reference sequence). J lost 9 bases, V lost 7 bases, and 14 bases had no gene match. The CDR3 loop spans 15 amino acids. Study-wide findings and caveats: Many donors carried some public TCRs, although rarity characterized most TCR sequences. Using the classifier, cytomegalovirus status was reportedly diagnosed with high specificity and sensitivity. Reports indicate that TCR beta sequences accurately predicted the HLA-A and HLA-B alleles of most subjects.

Primers: 60 Vbeta forward and 13 Jbeta reverse. Assay: immunoSEQ multiplex PCR; the TCRdb copy retains only in-frame clones and omits some. There are approximately 190,000 clones in the sample; 65% to 90% occur only once, and more than 6% lies in the top ten. V gene TRBV19 combines with J gene TRBJ1-2; TRBD1 matches 10 bases. The sequence was collected from a man aged 35-49 years in good health and CMV-seropositive. Sample: PBMCs. The CDR3 DNA reads as TGTGCCAGTACCTTCCCTGGGGGACAGGGGATAAGCTACACCTTC. Its translation: CASTFPGGQGISYTF.